A single sample gave rise to the 9 T cell receptor beta chains below, sequenced in a study of T cell repertoires in cytomegalovirus infection. TCRdb re-called the reads through MiXCR, storing one row per CDR3 protein. Of about 400,000 distinct CDR3 sequences in the sample, around 18% were seen once. The sample comprised PBMCs. These receptors all stem from a human donor in good health (CMV status not recorded). Some clones in this sample may be carry-over from other donors' samples.

This chain connects TRBV20-1 to TRBJ1-1; 8 nucleotides align to TRBD1. From germline, CDR1 is DFQATT and CDR2 SNEGSKA (reference sequence). V was clipped by 0 bases and J by 8 bases; unmatched bases: 8. The CDR3 is 14 residues long. This CDR3 is CSARDDRGPWEAFF. DNA of the CDR3: TGCAGTGCTAGAGACGACAGGGGACCTTGGGAAGCTTTCTTT.

The chain links TRBV9 to TRBJ1-1, with D hard to call. The CDR3 totals 15 residues. The ends were cut back, 4 bases at V and 0 bases at J, with 13 bases in the middle. Germline lookup yields CDR1 SGDLS and CDR2 YYNGEE. CDR3 sequence: CASSSRGGLNTEAFF. CDR3 sequence (DNA): TGTGCCAGCAGCTCTCGGGGAGGTCTGAACACTGAAGCTTTCTTT.

This clonotype was observed many times. The V gene is TRBV7-2, the J gene TRBJ2-5; possible D gene TRBD1, 6 bases. Germline V gene lookup returns CDR1 SGHTA and CDR2 FQGNSA. The CDR3 sequence is 14 residues long. Trimming removed 4 bases at V and 2 bases at J, with 11 bases between. The CDR3 coding sequence is TGTGCCAGCAGCTCTACAGGGTATCAAGAGACCCAGTACTTC. This translates into CASSSTGYQETQYF.

V gene TRBV7-2 combines with J gene TRBJ2-7; a weak D match, TRBD1 (5 bases). Trimming took off 1 base at V and 5 bases at J, with 9 bases between the two ends. Germline V gene lookup returns CDR1 SGHTA and CDR2 FQGNSA. CDR3 length: 13 residues. This chain's CDR3 is CASSLGQGNEQYF. The CDR3 bases are TGTGCCAGCAGCTTAGGGCAGGGTAACGAGCAGTACTTC.

This rearrangement joins TRBV3-1 to TRBJ1-2; the D is unclear. CDR1 and CDR2 from the germline V gene are LGHDT and YNNKEL (reference sequence). This CDR3 comprises 14 residues. V was shortened by 0 bases and J by 5 bases, with 10 bases between the two germline ends. CDR3 amino acids: CASSQDNGRYGYTF. CDR3 bases: TGTGCCAGCAGCCAAGATAACGGGAGGTATGGCTACACCTTC.

The chain is built from TRBV6-1 and TRBJ1-2; TRBD1 matches 7 bases. Germline V lookup: CDR1 MNHNS, CDR2 SASEGT. The CDR3 is 14 amino acids. J lost 4 bases, V lost 6 bases, and 8 bases had no gene match. The CDR3 sequence: CASSRNGDSYGYTF. The DNA for the CDR3 is TGTGCCAGCAGCCGAAACGGGGACAGCTATGGCTACACCTTC.

The chain joins TRBV29-1 to TRBJ2-1; D unresolved. The germline V gene has CDR1 SQVTM and CDR2 ANQGSEA. This CDR3 region has 13 residues. V gave up 7 bases and J gave up 4 bases, with 14 bases separating them. The CDR3: CSAGSGPYNEQFF. DNA of the CDR3: TGCAGCGCTGGGTCAGGACCTTACAATGAGCAGTTCTTC.

This clonotype occurred many times. The chain carries TRBV7-2 and TRBJ2-2; 7 bases fit TRBD2. The CDR3 sequence is 16 residues long. V lost 1 base to trimming and J lost 1 base; unmatched junction nucleotides: 3. CDR1 is SGHTA, CDR2 FQGNSA, per germline. CDR3 sequence (DNA): TGTGCCAGCAGCTTAGTTCCGGGGGGGAACACCGGGGAGCTGTTTTTT. This codes for CASSLVPGGNTGELFF.

There are many counts of this clonotype. V gene TRBV7-2 combines with J gene TRBJ2-2, with 8 bases that match TRBD2. Germline lookup yields CDR1 SGHTA and CDR2 FQGNSA. The CDR3 has 15 amino acids. Germline trimming cut 7 bases from V and 0 bases from J; bases unmatched to any gene: 4. The CDR3, as DNA: TGTGCCAGCACCACGACTAGCGCGAACACCGGGGAGCTGTTTTTT. Amino acid sequence: CASTTTSANTGELFF.